These T cell receptor beta chains were read from a single sample in a study of shared clonotypes between healthy human individuals. Assay: immunoSEQ multiplex PCR; the TCRdb copy retains only in-frame clones and omits some. The data show 980,000 or so clones, approximately 80% seen once. Material for sequencing was memory CD4+ T cells sorted from blood. The receptor set was obtained from a man between 18 and 29 years old in good health. The conserved cysteine and the conserved F or W are not part of the CDR3 here. D genes are given only for firm matches.

v_gene,d_gene,j_gene,CDR3aa
TRBV6-5,NA,TRBJ1-5,ASSYSHPTEQPQH
TRBV9,NA,TRBJ2-4,ASSPDRFPLNIQY
TRBV15,NA,TRBJ2-2,ATSRAGPPAGELF
TRBV7-2,TRBD2,TRBJ2-2,ASSLAGGSTGELF
TRBV11-2,NA,TRBJ1-3,ASSEKSGNTIY
TRBV7-2,TRBD1,TRBJ1-2,ASSHTGGLGYT
TRBV6-1,NA,TRBJ1-2,ATEHNQLGNYGYT
TRBV5-1,TRBD1,TRBJ1-1,ASSPRGQGESKSNTEAF
TRBV6-6,NA,TRBJ2-5,ASKEDTQETQY
TRBV29-1,TRBD2,TRBJ2-3,SVERGLTSTDTQY